The sequence of this TCR beta chain was determined in a study of OX40 agonist ivuxolimab in advanced cancers. CDR1 and CDR2 (germline): SSHAT, FNYEAQ (reference sequence). The CDR3 spans 13 residues. Concerning this clone: Compared with germline, one end of the junction differs, possibly owing to a read error.

Clones were sequenced by immunoSEQ multiplex PCR, and TCRdb holds only the in-frame ones, with some missing. The sample lists around 80,000 clones, around 87% seen once, with around 0.54% in the top ten. The source material was CD4+ or CD8+ T cells sorted from blood, sampled in a trial of the OX40 agonist ivuxolimab. This clonotype was sampled from an adult with an advanced solid tumor such as melanoma, head and neck, liver or kidney cancer. The chain employs TRBV7-7 and TRBJ2-7; weak D call: TRBD2 (5 bases). The CDR3 reads CASSPGFDYEQYF. DNA for the CDR3: TGTGCTAGCAGTCCGGGGTTCGACTACGAGCAGTACTTC.